The clone carrying this T cell receptor (beta chain) appeared once. The antigen is unknown. A much more abundant neighbour one base away suggests this may be a read error. These data belong to a study of read filtering for tumor transcriptome and immune sequencing. General study points: IR-seq captured clonotypes deeper and more reliably than RNA-seq.

From about 0.4 ug of RNA, a library with molecular barcoded alpha/delta and beta/gamma adaptors was made. TCRdb re-called the reads through MiXCR, storing one row per CDR3 protein. The repertoire has around 130,000 distinct CDR3 sequences, around 13% of them found once; the top ten carry under 9%. The CDR3 consists of 14 residues. Per the germline V gene, CDR1 is SGHRS and CDR2 is YFSETQ. V and J are TRBV5-1 and TRBJ2-5; 14 nucleotides line up with TRBD2. What was sequenced was a population of CD138-negative cells sorted from bone marrow. This sequence originates from a donor older than 35 with multiple myeloma. CDR3 loop: CACSPWTSGGSQYF. The CDR3 DNA sequence: TGCGCCTGCAGCCCTTGGACTAGCGGGGGGTCCCAGTACTTC.